The following is a TCR beta chain sequence with its context. The data belong to a study of control samples from healthy donors and cancer patients. Only in-frame clones appear in the TCRdb table, and some are missing; sequencing was by immunoSEQ multiplex PCR. This sample has fewer than 40,000 clones, with roughly 95% found just once. This CDR3 region has 12 residues. V gave up 5 bases and J gave up 3 bases, with 8 bases separating them. Germline CDR1 MDHEN, CDR2 SYDVKM. The clonotype originates from a man aged 55 to 70 in good health. The specimen sequenced was blood. The rearrangement uses TRBV28 and TRBJ2-7; no definite D call. This CDR3 is CASSPLGYEQYF. DNA for the CDR3: TGTGCCAGCAGTCCCCTCGGCTACGAGCAGTACTTC.